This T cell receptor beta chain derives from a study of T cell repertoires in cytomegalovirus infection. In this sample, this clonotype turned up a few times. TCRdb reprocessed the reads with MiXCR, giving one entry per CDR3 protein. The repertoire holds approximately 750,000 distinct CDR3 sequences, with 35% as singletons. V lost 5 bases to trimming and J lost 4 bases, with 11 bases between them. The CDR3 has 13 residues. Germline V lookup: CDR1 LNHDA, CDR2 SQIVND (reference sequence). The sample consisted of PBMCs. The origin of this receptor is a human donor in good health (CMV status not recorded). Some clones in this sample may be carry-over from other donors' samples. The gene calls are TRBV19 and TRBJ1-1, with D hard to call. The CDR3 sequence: CASSAPGFTEAFF. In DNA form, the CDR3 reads TGTGCCAGTAGTGCCCCTGGATTCACTGAAGCTTTCTTT.